This is a list of T cell receptor beta chains from one sample in a study of T cells in Graves' hyperthyroidism and ophthalmopathy. TCRdb reanalysed the multiplex PCR reads using MiXCR and keeps one entry per CDR3 protein. The sample includes 300,000 or so distinct CDR3 sequences, about a sixth of them seen just once. The specimen sequenced was blood. The receptors were gathered from an older woman with Graves' ophthalmopathy. Both conserved end residues are part of each CDR3. Fields, in order: V gene, J gene, CDR3 protein.

v_gene: TRBV4-3
j_gene: TRBJ2-3
CDR3aa: CASSQGEAQYF

v_gene: TRBV29-1
j_gene: TRBJ2-5
CDR3aa: CSVEGTGTFLETQYF

v_gene: TRBV28
j_gene: TRBJ2-5
CDR3aa: CASSSPGTNGKETQYF

v_gene: TRBV30
j_gene: TRBJ2-1
CDR3aa: CAWKLGLYNEQFF

v_gene: TRBV7-8
j_gene: TRBJ2-7
CDR3aa: CASSGTGRYEQYF

v_gene: TRBV28
j_gene: TRBJ2-2
CDR3aa: CASSFRGGSATGELFF

v_gene: TRBV18
j_gene: TRBJ1-1
CDR3aa: CASSPPEELNTEAFF

v_gene: TRBV4-3
j_gene: TRBJ2-7
CDR3aa: CASSQDGTYEQYF

v_gene: TRBV20-1
j_gene: TRBJ2-1
CDR3aa: CSGKGAGGWQQFF

v_gene: TRBV5-1
j_gene: TRBJ2-1
CDR3aa: CASTWGPENNEQFF

v_gene: TRBV5-1
j_gene: TRBJ1-2
CDR3aa: CASSDRERGRANYGYTF

v_gene: TRBV13
j_gene: TRBJ2-1
CDR3aa: CASSLGGQWTNNEQFF

v_gene: TRBV5-1
j_gene: TRBJ1-1
CDR3aa: CASSADRMNTEAFF

v_gene: TRBV7-9
j_gene: TRBJ2-4
CDR3aa: CASSSSDRGNMDIQYF

v_gene: TRBV6-5
j_gene: TRBJ2-2
CDR3aa: CASSYGRGELFF

v_gene: TRBV20-1
j_gene: TRBJ1-3
CDR3aa: CSAHRDSGNTIYF